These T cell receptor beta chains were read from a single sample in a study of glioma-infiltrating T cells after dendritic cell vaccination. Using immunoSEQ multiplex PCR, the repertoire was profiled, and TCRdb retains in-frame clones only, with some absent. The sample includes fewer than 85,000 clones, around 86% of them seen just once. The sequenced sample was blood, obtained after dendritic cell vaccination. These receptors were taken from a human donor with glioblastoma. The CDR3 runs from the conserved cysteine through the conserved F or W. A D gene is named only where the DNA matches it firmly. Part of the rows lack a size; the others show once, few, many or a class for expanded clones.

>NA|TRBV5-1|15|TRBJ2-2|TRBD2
TGCGCCAGCAGCCGGACTAGGGGAACAGCCGGGGAGCTGTTTTTT
CASSRTRGTAGELFF
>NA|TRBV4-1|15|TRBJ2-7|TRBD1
TGCGCCAGCAGCCAAGAGGGCACAGGGGCCTACGAGCAGTACTTC
CASSQEGTGAYEQYF
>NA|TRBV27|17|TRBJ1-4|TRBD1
TGTGCCAGCAGTTTTGGGACAGGGCGTCTACATAATGAAAAACTGTTTTTT
CASSFGTGRLHNEKLFF
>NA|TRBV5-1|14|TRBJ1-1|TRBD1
TGCGCCAGTCGCTGGGACAGGGCGGACACTGAAGCTTTCTTT
CASRWDRADTEAFF
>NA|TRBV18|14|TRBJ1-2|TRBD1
TGTGCCAGCTCACCACCTGACAGGGTTTATGGCTACACCTTC
CASSPPDRVYGYTF
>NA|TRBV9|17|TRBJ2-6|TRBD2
TGTGCCAGCAGCGTGACTAGCGGGCACTCTGGGGCCAACGTCCTGACTTTC
CASSVTSGHSGANVLTF
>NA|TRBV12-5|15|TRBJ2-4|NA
TGTGCTAGTGGTGACGACAGGCTAGCCAAAAACATTCAGTACTTC
CASGDDRLAKNIQYF
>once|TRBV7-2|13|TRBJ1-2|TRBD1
TGTGCCAGCAGCTTAGGGACAGGTGGCGGCTACACCTTC
CASSLGTGGGYTF
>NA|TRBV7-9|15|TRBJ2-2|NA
TGTGCCAGCAGCGAGGACAGTTTGGAAACCGGGGAGCTGTTTTTT
CASSEDSLETGELFF
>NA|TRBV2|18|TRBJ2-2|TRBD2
TGTGCCAGCAGACCGACCGGGACTAGCGGGGCCCGGGGCGGGGAGCTGTTTTTT
CASRPTGTSGARGGELFF
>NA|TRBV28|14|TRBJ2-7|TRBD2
TGTGCCAGCAGTACTTCAGCGGGAGGCTACGAGCAGTACTTC
CASSTSAGGYEQYF
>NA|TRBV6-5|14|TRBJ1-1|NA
TGTGCCAGCAGTTACGGCAGCGGGGGCACTGAAGCTTTCTTT
CASSYGSGGTEAFF
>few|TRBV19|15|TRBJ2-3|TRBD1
TGTGCCAGTAGTATAGATCAGACAGGGGCAGATACGCAGTATTTT
CASSIDQTGADTQYF
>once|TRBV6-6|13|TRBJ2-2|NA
TGTGCCAGCAGTTTCTATAACACCGGGGAGCTGTTTTTT
CASSFYNTGELFF
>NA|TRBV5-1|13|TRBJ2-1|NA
TGCGCCAGCAGCAGCGGACTGTACAATGAGCAGTTCTTC
CASSSGLYNEQFF
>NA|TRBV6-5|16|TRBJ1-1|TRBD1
TGTGCCAGCAGTTACGCTACAGGGGGCCGCTCACCTGAAGCTTTCTTT
CASSYATGGRSPEAFF
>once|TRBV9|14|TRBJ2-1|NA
TGTGCCAGCAGCCCCACGAGTGGGAGGAATGAGCAGTTCTTC
CASSPTSGRNEQFF
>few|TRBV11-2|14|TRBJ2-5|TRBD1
TGTGCCAGCAGCCAGGGACAGTACCAAGAGACCCAGTACTTC
CASSQGQYQETQYF
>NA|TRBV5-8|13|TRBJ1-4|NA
TGTGCCAGCAGGAGAGGAACTAATGAAAAACTGTTTTTT
CASRRGTNEKLFF
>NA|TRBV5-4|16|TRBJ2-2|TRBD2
TGTGCCAGCAGCTTGGAAAGCGGGAGGAACACCGGGGAGCTGTTTTTT
CASSLESGRNTGELFF
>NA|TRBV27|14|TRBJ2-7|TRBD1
TGTGCCAGCAGTTTATGGACAGGGGGCTACGAGCAGTACTTC
CASSLWTGGYEQYF
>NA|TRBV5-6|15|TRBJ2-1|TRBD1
TGTGCCAGCAGCACGCCGGGACAGGGTCTTAATGAGCAGTTCTTC
CASSTPGQGLNEQFF
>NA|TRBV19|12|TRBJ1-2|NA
TGTGCCAGTAGTATGGCCCGGAGGGGCTACACCTTC
CASSMARRGYTF
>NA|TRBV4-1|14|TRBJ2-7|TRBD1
TGCGCCAGCAGCCAGGGACAGGGTTACTACGAGCAGTACTTC
CASSQGQGYYEQYF
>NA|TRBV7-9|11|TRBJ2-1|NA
TGTGCCAGCAGTCTAGGGGTTGAGCAGTTCTTC
CASSLGVEQFF
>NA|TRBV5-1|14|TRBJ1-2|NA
TGCGCCAGCAGCTTGGTCAGGGGCGACTATGGCTACACCTTC
CASSLVRGDYGYTF
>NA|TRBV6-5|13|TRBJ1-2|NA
TGTGCCAGCAGTCGGCGGGTCAGCAACAGCTACACCTTC
CASSRRVSNSYTF
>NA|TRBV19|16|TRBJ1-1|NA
TGTGCCAGTAGTCGTCCGCGACAGATCATGAACACTGAAGCTTTCTTT
CASSRPRQIMNTEAFF
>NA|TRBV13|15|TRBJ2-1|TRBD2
TGTGCCAGCAGCTTCCGGACTAGCGGGGGGAATGAGCAGTTCTTC
CASSFRTSGGNEQFF
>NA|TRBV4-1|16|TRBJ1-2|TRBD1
TGCGCCAGCAGCCTTACCGGGACAGGGGGGGGTTATGGCTACACCTTC
CASSLTGTGGGYGYTF
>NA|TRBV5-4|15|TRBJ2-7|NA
TGTGCCAGCAGCTTGGCCGGAGACAGTACCTACGAGCAGTACTTC
CASSLAGDSTYEQYF
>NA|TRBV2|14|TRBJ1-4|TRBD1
TGTGCCAGCAGTGCCCAGGGGGCGTTGGAAAAACTGTTTTTT
CASSAQGALEKLFF
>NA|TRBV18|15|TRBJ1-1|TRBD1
TGTGCCAGCTCACCAGGGGGACAGGGGGCCAGCAAGGCTTTCTTT
CASSPGGQGASKAFF
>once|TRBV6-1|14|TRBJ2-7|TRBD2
TGTGCCAGCAGAGTAGCGGGGGGGCGGGGCGAGCAGTACTTC
CASRVAGGRGEQYF
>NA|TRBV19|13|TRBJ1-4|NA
TGTGCCAGTAGTCGGCAGGGGAGAGAAAAACTGTTTTTT
CASSRQGREKLFF
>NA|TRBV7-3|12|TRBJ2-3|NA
TGTGCCAGCAGCCCAGGGTTAGATACGCAGTATTTT
CASSPGLDTQYF
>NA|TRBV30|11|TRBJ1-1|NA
TGTGCCTGGTCCCGGGACACTGAAGCTTTCTTT
CAWSRDTEAFF
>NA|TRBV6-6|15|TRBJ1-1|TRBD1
TGTGCCAGCAAAGAACAGGGGCCGTTGAACACTGAAGCTTTCTTT
CASKEQGPLNTEAFF
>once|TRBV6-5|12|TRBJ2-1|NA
TGTGCCAGCAGTTACTCACCAGGGGAGCAGTTCTTC
CASSYSPGEQFF
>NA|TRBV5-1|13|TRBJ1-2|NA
TGCGCCAGCACGGATCAGGGCCTCGAATTCTACACCTTC
CASTDQGLEFYTF
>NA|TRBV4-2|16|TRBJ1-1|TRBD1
TGTGCCAGCAGCCAAGCCAGGACAGGTAGCTGGGCTGAAGCTTTCTTT
CASSQARTGSWAEAFF
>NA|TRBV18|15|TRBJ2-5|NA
TGTGCCAGCTCACCGGGTCCAGCGGGTCAAGAGACCCAGTACTTC
CASSPGPAGQETQYF
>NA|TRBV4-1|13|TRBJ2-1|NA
TGCGCCAGCAGCCGGCGGACGGGGAATGAGCAGTTCTTC
CASSRRTGNEQFF
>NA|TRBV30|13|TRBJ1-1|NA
TGTGCCTGGACCGAGGCCCCAAACACTGAAGCTTTCTTT
CAWTEAPNTEAFF
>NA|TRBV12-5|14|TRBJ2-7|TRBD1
TGTGCTAGTGGTTTGTGGGACAGGATGTACGAGCAGTACTTC
CASGLWDRMYEQYF
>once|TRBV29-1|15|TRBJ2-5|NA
TGCAGCGTTGGGTTGTCCTGGGGGGGCGAGGAGACCCAGTACTTC
CSVGLSWGGEETQYF
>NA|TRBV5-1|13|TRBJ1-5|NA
TGCGCCAGCAGCTTGGATAACGGTCAGCCCCAGCATTTT
CASSLDNGQPQHF